These 20 T cell receptor beta chains originate from one sample sequenced in a study of shared clonotypes between healthy human individuals. Sequencing used immunoSEQ multiplex PCR; TCRdb keeps in-frame clones, though not all of them. The top ten clones hold about 51% of a sample with around 83,000 clones, around 57% of them seen once. Sequencing was performed on memory CD8+ T cells sorted from blood. Indicated subset: CD45RO+ cells pooled with CCR7-negative TemRA cells. These TCRs come from a man aged 25 to 40 in good health.

This sequence joins TRBV28 and TRBJ2-7; D uncertain. V was trimmed by 6 bases and J by 7 bases, leaving 10 bases between them. The CDR3 is made up of 11 amino acids. Germline values: CDR1 MDHEN, CDR2 SYDVKM. DNA for the CDR3: TGTGCCAGCAGCAGTCAGTGGGAGCAGTACTTC. Its protein is CASSSQWEQYF.

This chain links TRBV29-1 with TRBJ2-3, with D possibly being TRBD2 (6 bases). With 1 base removed from V and 4 bases from J, the gap between germline ends came to 12 bases. Looked up from germline, CDR1 is SQVTM and CDR2 is ANQGSEA. The CDR3 length is 14 residues. The CDR3 region is CSVEVTGVSDTQYF. In DNA, the CDR3 is TGCAGCGTTGAAGTGACGGGAGTTTCAGATACGCAGTATTTT.

The chain recombines TRBV7-2 with TRBJ2-5; 9 bases match TRBD2. Losses at the gene ends were 5 bases for V and 11 bases for J; bases not matched to a gene: 9. CDR1 is SGHTA, CDR2 FQGNSA, per germline. The CDR3 sequence is 13 residues long. Here the CDR3 reads CASSKGTSREQYF. In nucleotides, the CDR3 is TGTGCCAGCAGCAAAGGGACTAGCCGAGAGCAGTACTTC.

V gene TRBV10-3 combines with J gene TRBJ1-4; no firm D call. The length of the CDR3 is 15 residues. In germline, CDR1 is ENHRY, CDR2 SYGVKD. Trimming cost V 4 bases and J 1 base, with 10 bases left between them. As DNA, the CDR3 is TGTGCCATCAGTGTTTCCCGGCTAACTAATGAAAAACTGTTTTTT. It encodes CAISVSRLTNEKLFF.

The J gene is TRBJ2-7, the V gene TRBV27; no firm D call. CDR1 and CDR2 (germline): MNHEY, SMNVEV (reference sequence). This CDR3 is 15 amino acids long. Trimming stripped 3 bases from V and 0 bases from J, with 12 bases between. The CDR3 spells CASSLRGYSSYEQYF. The CDR3 nucleotides read TGTGCCAGCAGTTTGCGCGGCTACTCCTCCTACGAGCAGTACTTC.

The V gene is TRBV6-1, the J gene TRBJ2-3; 9 bases are shared with TRBD2. The CDR3 loop spans 15 amino acids. The V gene's germline CDR1 is MNHNS and CDR2 SASEGT. Trimming removed 4 bases from V and 5 bases from J; junction bases left unmatched: 7. The CDR3 loop is CASSVFSGRGDTQYF. The CDR3 region has the DNA TGTGCCAGCAGTGTGTTTAGCGGGAGAGGAGATACGCAGTATTTT.

On this clone itself: The junction does not match germline at one end; this may be a read error. This sequence joins TRBV13 and TRBJ2-1; a possible D gene is TRBD2 (6 bases). The CDR3 has 18 residues. Per germline, CDR1 PRHDT and CDR2 FYEKMQ (reference sequence). The CDR3 DNA follows: TGTGTCAGCAGCCTCCTGAGTGGAGGGTTAATGTCCTACAATGAGCAGTTCTTC. Translated: CVSSLLSGGLMSYNEQFF.

This rearrangement joins TRBV6-4 to TRBJ2-3; 9 nucleotides line up with TRBD1. The CDR3 sequence is 15 residues long. Germline assignment: CDR1 MRHNA and CDR2 SNTAGT. The junction had 1 base not matched to a gene; V was cut back by 3 bases and J by 0 bases. CDR3 in amino acids: CASSEGTGSTDTQYF. The CDR3 nucleotides read TGTGCCAGCAGTGAGGGGACAGGGAGCACAGATACGCAGTATTTT.

The chain carries TRBV7-9 and TRBJ2-7; 11 bases map to TRBD2. CDR3 length: 15 amino acids. Trimming removed 5 bases from V and 0 bases from J; junction bases left unmatched: 3. Germline CDR1 SEHNR, CDR2 FQNEAQ (reference sequence). The chain's CDR3 is CASSPTSGASYEQYF. The DNA of the CDR3 is TGTGCCAGCAGCCCGACTAGCGGGGCCTCCTACGAGCAGTACTTC.

The sample holds a few counts of this clone. J is TRBJ2-7 and V is TRBV29-1, with 13 bases fitting TRBD2. After removal of 5 bases from V and 3 bases from J, the junction contained 7 bases not matched to a gene. The CDR3 totals 15 residues. The germline CDR1 and CDR2 sequences are SQVTM and ANQGSEA. The CDR3 DNA reads as TGCAGCGTTCGACTGGGACTAGCGGGGATCTACGAGCAGTACTTC. It yields the protein CSVRLGLAGIYEQYF.

V usage is TRBV27 and J usage is TRBJ1-5; 7 bases map to TRBD1. The germline V gene has CDR1 MNHEY and CDR2 SMNVEV (reference sequence). The CDR3 sequence is 13 residues long. V was pared by 8 bases and J by 12 bases, with 13 bases of the junction left unmatched. Here the CDR3 reads CASGPQGGRRQHF. CDR3 nucleotide sequence: TGTGCCAGCGGCCCCCAGGGGGGGAGGCGCCAGCATTTT.

Only one count was recorded for this clone. V usage is TRBV28 and J usage is TRBJ1-1; D unresolved. The V end was cut by 0 bases, the J end by 1 base, with 6 bases between. The CDR3 totals 14 residues. Germline assignment: CDR1 MDHEN and CDR2 SYDVKM. The CDR3 loop is CASSLWGRNTEAFF. The CDR3 region has the DNA TGTGCCAGCAGTTTATGGGGCAGGAACACTGAAGCTTTCTTT.

This clone was counted a few times. CDR3 loop: CASSLTGTAYGYTF. The CDR3 nucleotides are TGTGCCAGCAGTTTAACCGGGACAGCCTATGGCTACACCTTC. The V gene is TRBV28, the J gene TRBJ1-2; 7 bases map to TRBD1. The junction had 4 bases not matched to a gene; V was cut back by 2 bases and J by 4 bases. The CDR3 runs to 14 residues. Germline V gene lookup returns CDR1 MDHEN and CDR2 SYDVKM.

The chain employs TRBV5-4 and TRBJ1-1; D gene uncertain. Germline CDR1 SGHNT, CDR2 YYREEE (reference sequence). The germline V and J ends were trimmed by 4 bases and 5 bases, with 18 bases remaining between them. The CDR3 runs 15 residues. The CDR3 reads CASSPMAGLVTEAFF. The CDR3 DNA reads as TGTGCCAGCAGCCCAATGGCGGGGTTGGTAACTGAAGCTTTCTTT.

Only one count was recorded for this clone. The V and J genes are TRBV2 and TRBJ1-3, with D possibly being TRBD1 (5 bases). The CDR3 is made up of 19 amino acids. Trimming stripped 2 bases from V and 0 bases from J, with 20 bases between. Per germline, CDR1 SNHLY and CDR2 FYNNEI. The CDR3 DNA reads TGTGCCAGCAGTGAAAAAGGGGCGCTTACTGGGGGCTCTGGAAACACCATATATTTT. Translating gives CASSEKGALTGGSGNTIYF. Together with reference TRBV2 and TRBJ1-3, the CDR3 gives the full variable domain: EPEVTQTPSHQVTQMGQEVILRCVPISNHLYFYWYRQILGQKVEFLVSFYNNEISEKSEIFDDQFSVERPDGSNFTLKIRSTKLEDSAMYFCASSEKGALTGGSGNTIYFGEGSWLTVV.

The chain is built from TRBV27 and TRBJ2-2; TRBD1 aligns across 7 bases. J gave up 4 bases and V 0 bases, and 11 bases lay outside the gene matches. Germline V gene lookup returns CDR1 MNHEY and CDR2 SMNVEV (reference sequence). This CDR3 comprises 18 residues. CDR3: CASSLSPLTGESTGELFF. CDR3 nucleotide sequence: TGTGCCAGCAGTTTATCCCCCCTTACAGGGGAGAGCACCGGGGAGCTGTTTTTT.

The rearrangement links TRBV13 to TRBJ2-2, with 8 bases identical to TRBD2. The V gene end was trimmed by 1 base and the J gene end by 9 bases; junction bases not matched to a gene: 7. This CDR3 is built from 15 residues. Germline V CDR1 and CDR2: PRHDT, FYEKMQ (reference sequence). Here the CDR3 reads CASSLARGGRRELFF. Written as DNA, the CDR3 is TGTGCCAGCAGCTTAGCCCGGGGGGGGCGTCGGGAGCTGTTTTTT.

V gene TRBV18 combines with J gene TRBJ2-2, with TRBD2 matching 8 bases. CDR3 length: 17 amino acids. Germline V gene sequence: CDR1 KGHSH, CDR2 LQKENI. After removal of 4 bases from V and 1 base from J, the junction contained 8 bases not matched to a gene. CDR3 DNA: TGTGCCAGCTCACGATTTAGCGGGATTTTGAACACCGGGGAGCTGTTTTTT. This sequence encodes CASSRFSGILNTGELFF.

The chain uses TRBV4-3 and TRBJ2-7; 8 bases align to TRBD1. The CDR3 has 14 amino acids. The germline gives CDR1 LGHNA, CDR2 YSLEER. V lost 1 base, J lost 4 bases, and 3 bases stayed unmatched. CDR3 DNA: TGCGCCAGCAGCCAAGGGACAGGGAAGTACGAGCAGTACTTC. Its protein product is CASSQGTGKYEQYF.

The gene calls are TRBV6-1 and TRBJ2-2; the D is unclear. Trimming shortened V by 4 bases and J by 4 bases, and 16 bases separated the two germline ends. The CDR3 contains 16 residues. Germline CDR1 and CDR2: MNHNS and SASEGT. CDR3 sequence: CASSALGHTVTGELFF. CDR3 coding DNA: TGTGCCAGCAGTGCCCTGGGCCACACGGTCACCGGGGAGCTGTTTTTT.